This T cell receptor beta chain derives from a study of blood T cells in healthy people across ages. Regarding the study as a whole: When one million T cells were used, diversity estimates were thought to be underestimates.

Next came a second PCR, run for about 6 to 11 cycles, which used a sample-barcoded 5' primer along with a J-beta primer mix. Paired-end reads containing CDR3 totaled no fewer than 2.5 million for each sample. TCRdb reprocessed the 5' RACE reads via MiXCR and lists one record per CDR3 protein. The data contain some 780,000 distinct CDR3 sequences, 56% of them singletons. Remarks on this clonotype: The antigen is unknown.

The CDR3 has 12 residues. V dropped 7 bases and J dropped 1 base, with 7 bases sitting between them. The genes are TRBV12-3 or TRBV12-4 and TRBJ1-1; D is unresolved. This clonotype was obtained from a man in his forties in good health. The sample was blood. CDR3 residues: CASKSANTEAFF. Written as DNA, the CDR3 is TGTGCCAGCAAGTCGGCGAACACTGAAGCTTTCTTT.